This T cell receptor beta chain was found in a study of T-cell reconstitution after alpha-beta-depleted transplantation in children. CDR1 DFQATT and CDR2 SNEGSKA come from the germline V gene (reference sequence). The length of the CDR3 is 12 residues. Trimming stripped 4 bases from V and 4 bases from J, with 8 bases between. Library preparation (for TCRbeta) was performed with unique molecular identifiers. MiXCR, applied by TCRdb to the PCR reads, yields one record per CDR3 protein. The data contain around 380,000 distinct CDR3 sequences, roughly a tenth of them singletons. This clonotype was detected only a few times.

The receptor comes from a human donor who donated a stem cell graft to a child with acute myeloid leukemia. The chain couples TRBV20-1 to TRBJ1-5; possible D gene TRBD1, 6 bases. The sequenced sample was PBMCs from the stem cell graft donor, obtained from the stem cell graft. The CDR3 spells CSAKQGNQPQHF. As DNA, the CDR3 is TGCAGTGCTAAACAGGGTAATCAGCCCCAGCATTTT.